The present TCR beta chain was sequenced within a study of glioma-infiltrating T cells after dendritic cell vaccination (dated by TCRdb to 2016 to 2017). For the wider study: The cohort comprised about 15 glioblastoma patients from Phase I and II dendritic cell vaccination trials, 9 newly diagnosed and 6 with recurrent disease. Survival after dendritic cell vaccination was correlated with TCR sequencing metrics, including TIL content and tumor-blood repertoire overlap. Three intradermal dendritic cell vaccine injections were administered to patients at biweekly intervals in the arm below the axilla. To make the vaccine, monocyte-derived dendritic cells were cultured for seven to eight days with IL-4 and GM-CSF and then pulsed overnight with autologous tumor lysate. Between the early 2000s and the early 2010s, the patients were given dendritic cell vaccination pulsed with autologous tumor lysate. Tumor-infiltrating lymphocyte content was quantified and tumor and blood repertoires were compared in dendritic cell-vaccinated glioblastoma patients by deep sequencing of TCR beta CDR3 regions. Results the study describes overall, beyond this receptor: Higher estimated pretreatment TIL content predicted longer time to progression and overall survival after dendritic cell vaccination. No direct relationship between TCR clonality and survival was found, suggesting a diverse polyclonal response may matter. The cohort was small and heterogeneous, few patients had complete blood and tumor sets, and even fewer had initial-recurrent tumor pairs. The three-group TCR overlap response model was described as speculative and requiring prospective validation.

With regard to this clone: Its antigen target is currently unknown. There are no base qualities to consult, and no much larger clone falls within one base.

To be selected, patients needed enough residual fresh-frozen tumor tissue and more than two years of available survival data. None of the glioblastoma patients carried an isocitrate dehydrogenase mutation, although molecular status otherwise varied. PBMC were collected before vaccination, two weeks after the third vaccination, and at tumor progression if progression occurred. Genomic DNA was extracted with the Qiagen DNeasy Blood extraction Kit. From the germline V gene, CDR1 is KGHSH and CDR2 is LQKENI. Deletion took 2 bases off V and 4 bases off J, with a span of 14 bases between the germline ends. Including cysteine and phenylalanine, the CDR3 has 15 amino acids. Here the CDR3 DNA is all that survives: 45 bases in frame from base 1. TCRB CDR3 regions were amplified from about 2 ug genomic DNA, or all available DNA if less, using the immunoSEQ assay. The multiplex PCR relied on 60 forward primers for TCR V beta segments and 13 reverse primers for J beta segments. Synthetic control templates were spiked into each sample at limiting dilution to estimate reads per starting template. Reads of 87 bp were generated by sequencing on the Illumina HiSeq System. As for the original processing: PCR and sequencing errors were removed by merging closely related sequences with a nearest neighbor algorithm. TCR overlap was defined as the percentage of unique tumor TCR beta sequences that were also found in the peripheral blood of the same patient. TCRdb took over this immuneACCESS table, retaining in-frame rearrangements with V and J assigned. Such tables are incomplete; in checked studies, under half of the missing clones stem from an unresolved V gene, and the remainder is unexplained. The D gene and trimming were derived from the DNA, and the V and J assignments and clone size from that table. In all, the sample holds about 95,000 clones, and more than 75% of those were seen once. The ten most abundant clones make up just under 3% of the sample.

The rearranged segments are TRBV18 and TRBJ1-1; the D gene is perhaps TRBD1, from 5 matching bases. The input for sequencing was blood, taken before dendritic cell vaccination. The TCR sequence derives from a human donor with glioblastoma. The CDR3 loop reads CASSPLWGGGTEAFF. At the DNA level, the sequence is TGTGCCAGCTCACCATTGTGGGGCGGGGGCACTGAAGCTTTCTTT.